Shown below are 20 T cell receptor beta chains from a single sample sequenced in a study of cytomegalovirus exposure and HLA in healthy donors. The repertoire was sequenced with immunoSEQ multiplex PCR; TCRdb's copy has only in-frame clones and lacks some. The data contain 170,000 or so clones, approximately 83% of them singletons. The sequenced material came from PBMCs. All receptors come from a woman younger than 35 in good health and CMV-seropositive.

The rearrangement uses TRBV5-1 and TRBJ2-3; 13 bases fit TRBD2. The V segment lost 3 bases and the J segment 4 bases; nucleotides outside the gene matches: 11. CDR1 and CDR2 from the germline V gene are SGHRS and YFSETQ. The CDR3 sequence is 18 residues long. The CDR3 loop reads CASSSGLAGVIRADTQYF. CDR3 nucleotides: TGCGCCAGCAGCTCCGGACTAGCGGGGGTTATCAGGGCAGATACGCAGTATTTT.

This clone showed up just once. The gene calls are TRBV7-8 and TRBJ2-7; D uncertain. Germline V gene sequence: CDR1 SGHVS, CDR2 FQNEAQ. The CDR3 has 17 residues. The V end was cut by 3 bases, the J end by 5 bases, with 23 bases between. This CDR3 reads CASSFSTGRGLGDEQYF. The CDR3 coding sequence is TGTGCCAGCAGCTTTTCCACCGGCCGAGGCCTAGGCGACGAGCAGTACTTC.

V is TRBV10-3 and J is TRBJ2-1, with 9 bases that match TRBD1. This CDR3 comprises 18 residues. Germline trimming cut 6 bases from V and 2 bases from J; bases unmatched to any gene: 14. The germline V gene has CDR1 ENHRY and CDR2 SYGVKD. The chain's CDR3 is CAIRAGTGFPNTYNEQFF. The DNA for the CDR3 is TGTGCCATCAGGGCCGGGACAGGGTTTCCGAACACCTACAATGAGCAGTTCTTC.

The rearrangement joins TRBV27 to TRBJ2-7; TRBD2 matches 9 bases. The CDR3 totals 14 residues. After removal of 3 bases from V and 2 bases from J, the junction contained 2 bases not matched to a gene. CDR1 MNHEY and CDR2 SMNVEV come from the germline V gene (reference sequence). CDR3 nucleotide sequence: TGTGCCAGCAGTTTCGTAGCGGGGGCCTACGAGCAGTACTTC. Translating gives CASSFVAGAYEQYF.

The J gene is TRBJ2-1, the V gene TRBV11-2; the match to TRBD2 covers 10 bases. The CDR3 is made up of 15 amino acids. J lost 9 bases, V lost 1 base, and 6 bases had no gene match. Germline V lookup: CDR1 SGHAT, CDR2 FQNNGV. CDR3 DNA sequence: TGTGCCAGCAGCTTAGGGAGCGGGGGGGCCCGTGAGCAGTTCTTC. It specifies CASSLGSGGAREQFF.

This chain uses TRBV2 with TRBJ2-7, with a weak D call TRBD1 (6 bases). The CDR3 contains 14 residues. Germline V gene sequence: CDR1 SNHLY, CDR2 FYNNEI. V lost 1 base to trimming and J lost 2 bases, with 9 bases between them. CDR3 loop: CASSEGRGPYEQYF. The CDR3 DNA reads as TGTGCCAGCAGTGAAGGCAGGGGTCCCTACGAGCAGTACTTC.

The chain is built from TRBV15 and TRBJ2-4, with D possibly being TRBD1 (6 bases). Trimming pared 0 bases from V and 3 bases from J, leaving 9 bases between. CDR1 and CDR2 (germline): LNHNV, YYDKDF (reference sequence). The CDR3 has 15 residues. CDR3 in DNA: TGTGCCACCAGCAGAGATCAACAGGGCAAAAACATTCAGTACTTC. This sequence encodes CATSRDQQGKNIQYF.

The CDR3 DNA follows: TGCGCCAGCAGCGACCCGTCCGGGACAGGGGCGTCAAGGGAGCAGTTCTTC. Translated: CASSDPSGTGASREQFF. The chain combines TRBV5-1 with TRBJ2-1; TRBD1 matches 10 bases. The germline CDR1 and CDR2 sequences are SGHRS and YFSETQ. The CDR3 runs to 17 residues. V shed 4 bases and J 10 bases; nucleotides not matched to a gene: 17.

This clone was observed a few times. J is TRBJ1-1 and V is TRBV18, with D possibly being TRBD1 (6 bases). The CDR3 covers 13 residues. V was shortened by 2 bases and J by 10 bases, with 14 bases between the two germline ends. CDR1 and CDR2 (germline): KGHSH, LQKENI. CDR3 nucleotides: TGTGCCAGCTCACCATTACAGGGCGAAGGAGCTTTCTTT. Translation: CASSPLQGEGAFF.

CDR3 nucleotide sequence: TGCGCCAGCAGCTTGGGCCCGGAGGATTACGGCTACACCTTC. Translated, it gives CASSLGPEDYGYTF. This rearrangement joins TRBV5-1 to TRBJ1-2; D not resolved. CDR3 length: 14 amino acids. Germline CDR1 and CDR2: SGHRS and YFSETQ. V gave up 0 bases and J gave up 8 bases, with 14 bases separating them.

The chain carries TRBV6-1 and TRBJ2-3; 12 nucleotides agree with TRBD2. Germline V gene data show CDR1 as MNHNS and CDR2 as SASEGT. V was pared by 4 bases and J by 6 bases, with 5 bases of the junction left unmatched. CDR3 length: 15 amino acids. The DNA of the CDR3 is TGTGCCAGCAGTGGACTAGCGGGGGCGGGGGATACGCAGTATTTT. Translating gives CASSGLAGAGDTQYF.

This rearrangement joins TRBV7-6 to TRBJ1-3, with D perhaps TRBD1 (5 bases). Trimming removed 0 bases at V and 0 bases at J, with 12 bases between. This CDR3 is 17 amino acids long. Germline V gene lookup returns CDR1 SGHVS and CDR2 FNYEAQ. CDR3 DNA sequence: TGTGCCAGCAGCTTAGCTAATCGGGGGAGCTCTGGAAACACCATATATTTT. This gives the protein CASSLANRGSSGNTIYF.

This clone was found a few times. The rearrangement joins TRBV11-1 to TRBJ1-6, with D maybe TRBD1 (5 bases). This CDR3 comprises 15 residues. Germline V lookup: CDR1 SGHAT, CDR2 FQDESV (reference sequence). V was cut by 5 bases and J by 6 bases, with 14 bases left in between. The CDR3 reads CASSPQGIGNSPLHF. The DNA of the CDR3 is TGTGCCAGCAGCCCGCAGGGAATTGGTAATTCACCCCTCCACTTT.

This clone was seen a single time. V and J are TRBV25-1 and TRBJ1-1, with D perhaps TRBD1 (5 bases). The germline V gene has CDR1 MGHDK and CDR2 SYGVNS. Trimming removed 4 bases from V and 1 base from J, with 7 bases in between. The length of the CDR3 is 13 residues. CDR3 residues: CASSATGNTEAFF. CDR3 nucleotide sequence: TGTGCCAGCAGTGCAACAGGGAACACTGAAGCTTTCTTT. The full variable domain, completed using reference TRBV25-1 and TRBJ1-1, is EADIYQTPRYLVIGTGKKITLECSQTMGHDKMYWYQQDPGMELHLIHYSYGVNSTEKGDLSSESTVSRIRTEHFPLTLESARPSHTSQYLCASSATGNTEAFFGQGTRLTVV.

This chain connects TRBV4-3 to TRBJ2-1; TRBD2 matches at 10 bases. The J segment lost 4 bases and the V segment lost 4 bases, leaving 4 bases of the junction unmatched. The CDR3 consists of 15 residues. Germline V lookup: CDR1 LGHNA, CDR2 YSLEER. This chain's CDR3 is CASSLSGGPYNEQFF. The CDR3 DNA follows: TGCGCCAGCAGCCTTAGCGGGGGGCCTTACAATGAGCAGTTCTTC.

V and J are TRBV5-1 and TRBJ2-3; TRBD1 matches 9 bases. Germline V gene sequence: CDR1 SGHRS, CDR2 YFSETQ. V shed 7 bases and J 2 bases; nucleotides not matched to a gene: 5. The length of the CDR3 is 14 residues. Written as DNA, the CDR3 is TGCGCCAGCTTTACAGGGGGCCCCACAGATACGCAGTATTTT. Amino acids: CASFTGGPTDTQYF.

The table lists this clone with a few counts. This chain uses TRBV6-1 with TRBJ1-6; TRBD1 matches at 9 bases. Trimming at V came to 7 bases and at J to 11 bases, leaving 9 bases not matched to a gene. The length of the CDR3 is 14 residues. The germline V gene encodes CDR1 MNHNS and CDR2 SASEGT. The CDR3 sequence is CASNPTGQGTPLHF. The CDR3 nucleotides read TGTGCCAGCAACCCAACAGGACAGGGGACACCCCTCCACTTT.

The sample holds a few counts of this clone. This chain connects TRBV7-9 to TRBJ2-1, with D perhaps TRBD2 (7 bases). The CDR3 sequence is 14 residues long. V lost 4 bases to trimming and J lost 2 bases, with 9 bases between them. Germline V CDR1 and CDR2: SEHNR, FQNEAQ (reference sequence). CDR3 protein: CASSWGGPYNEQFF. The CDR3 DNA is TGTGCCAGCAGCTGGGGGGGCCCCTACAATGAGCAGTTCTTC.

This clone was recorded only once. CDR3 amino acids: CASSLGATGDGETQYF. The CDR3 DNA reads TGTGCCAGCAGCTTGGGAGCGACAGGGGACGGAGAGACCCAGTACTTC. V gene TRBV5-5 combines with J gene TRBJ2-5; 8 nucleotides agree with TRBD1. CDR3 length: 16 amino acids. Per germline, CDR1 SGHKS and CDR2 YYEKEE (reference sequence). Trimming at V came to 0 bases and at J to 4 bases, leaving 8 bases not matched to a gene.

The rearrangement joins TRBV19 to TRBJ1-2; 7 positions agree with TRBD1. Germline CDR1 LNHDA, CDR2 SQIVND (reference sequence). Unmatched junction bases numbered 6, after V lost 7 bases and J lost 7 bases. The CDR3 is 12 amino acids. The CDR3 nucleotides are TGTGCCAGTACGAGGGGGCCGCGTGGCTACACCTTC. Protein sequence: CASTRGPRGYTF.